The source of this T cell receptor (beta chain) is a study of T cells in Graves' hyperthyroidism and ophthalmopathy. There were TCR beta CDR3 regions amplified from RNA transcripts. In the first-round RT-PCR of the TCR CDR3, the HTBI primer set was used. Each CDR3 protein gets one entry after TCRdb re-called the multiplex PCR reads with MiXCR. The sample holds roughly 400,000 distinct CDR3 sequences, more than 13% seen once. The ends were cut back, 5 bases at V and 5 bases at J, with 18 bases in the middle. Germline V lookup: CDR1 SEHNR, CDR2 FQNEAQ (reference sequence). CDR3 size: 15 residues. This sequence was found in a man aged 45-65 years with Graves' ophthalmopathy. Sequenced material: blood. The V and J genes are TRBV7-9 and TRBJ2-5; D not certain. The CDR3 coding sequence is TGTGCCAGCAGCCGGAACCGGCCTCCCCACGAGACCCAGTACTTC. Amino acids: CASSRNRPPHETQYF.